This is a list of T cell receptor beta chains from one sample in a study of cytomegalovirus exposure and HLA in healthy donors. Libraries were prepared by immunoSEQ multiplex PCR; TCRdb keeps only in-frame clonotypes and omits some of them. There are 120,000 to 150,000 clones in the sample; 60% to 80% occur only once, and about 3.5% lies in the top ten. Material: PBMCs. Receptors were obtained from a man between 40 and 49 years old in good health and CMV-seronegative. Each CDR3 is given with its conserved first and last residue. A D gene is named only where the DNA matches it firmly. Not every row has a clone size; where given, it reads once, few, many or a size class.

D | J | size | V | CDR3 | DNA
TRBD1 | TRBJ1-2 | many | TRBV9 | CASSQRPGQGAEAYTF | TGTGCCAGCAGCCAACGGCCGGGACAGGGGGCAGAGGCCTACACCTTC
TRBD2 | TRBJ2-3 | NA | TRBV7-2 | CASSLVAGDTQYF | TGTGCCAGCAGCTTAGTAGCGGGCGATACGCAGTATTTT
TRBD1 | TRBJ1-2 | few | TRBV5-1 | CASSPGQGGTYGYTF | TGCGCCAGCAGCCCGGGACAGGGTGGTACTTATGGCTACACCTTC
TRBD1 | TRBJ2-3 | NA | TRBV7-2 | CASSVRDREYF | TGTGCCAGCAGCGTCCGGGACAGGGAGTATTTT
TRBD2 | TRBJ2-3 | NA | TRBV2 | CASRGGLAGGSTDTQYF | TGTGCCAGCAGAGGGGGACTAGCGGGGGGGAGCACAGATACGCAGTATTTT
NA | TRBJ2-2 | NA | TRBV9 | CASSVQGGTGELFF | TGTGCCAGCAGCGTACAGGGTGGCACCGGGGAGCTGTTTTTT
NA | TRBJ1-5 | NA | TRBV19 | CASSIDWGGLGNQPQHF | TGTGCCAGTAGTATAGATTGGGGGGGGCTCGGCAATCAGCCCCAGCATTTT
NA | TRBJ2-7 | NA | TRBV18 | CASSPPTREPYEQYF | TGTGCCAGCTCACCTCCGACCCGGGAGCCCTACGAGCAGTACTTC
TRBD1 | TRBJ2-5 | once | TRBV11-3 | CASSLGQQETQYF | TGTGCCAGCAGCCTGGGACAGCAAGAGACCCAGTACTTC
NA | TRBJ2-7 | NA | TRBV19 | CASTNSYEQYF | TGTGCCAGTACCAACTCCTACGAGCAGTACTTC